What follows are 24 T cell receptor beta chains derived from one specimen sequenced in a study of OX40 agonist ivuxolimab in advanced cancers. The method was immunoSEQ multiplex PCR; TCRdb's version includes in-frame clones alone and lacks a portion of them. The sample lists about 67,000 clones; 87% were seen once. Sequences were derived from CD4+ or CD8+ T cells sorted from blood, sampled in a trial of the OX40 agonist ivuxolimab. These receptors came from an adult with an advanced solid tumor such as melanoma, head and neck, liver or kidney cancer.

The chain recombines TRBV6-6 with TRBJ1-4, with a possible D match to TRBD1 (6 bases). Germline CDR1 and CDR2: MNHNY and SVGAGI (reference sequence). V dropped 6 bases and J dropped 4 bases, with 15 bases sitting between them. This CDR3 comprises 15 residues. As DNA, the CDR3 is TGTGCCAGCAGACTGTCGACAGGTTATAATGAAAAACTGTTTTTT. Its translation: CASRLSTGYNEKLFF.

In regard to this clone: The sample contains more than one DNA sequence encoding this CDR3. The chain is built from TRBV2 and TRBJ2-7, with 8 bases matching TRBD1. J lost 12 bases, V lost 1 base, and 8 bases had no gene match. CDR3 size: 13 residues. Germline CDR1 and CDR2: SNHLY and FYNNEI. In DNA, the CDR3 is TGTGCCAGCAGTGAAGTTGGGACAGGAGATATGTACTTC. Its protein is CASSEVGTGDMYF.

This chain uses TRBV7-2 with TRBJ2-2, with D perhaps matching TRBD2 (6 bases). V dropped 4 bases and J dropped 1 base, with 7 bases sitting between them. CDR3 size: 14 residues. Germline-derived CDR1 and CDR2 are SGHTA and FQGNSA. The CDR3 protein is CASSWGVNTGELFF. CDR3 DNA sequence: TGTGCCAGCAGCTGGGGGGTGAACACCGGGGAGCTGTTTTTT.

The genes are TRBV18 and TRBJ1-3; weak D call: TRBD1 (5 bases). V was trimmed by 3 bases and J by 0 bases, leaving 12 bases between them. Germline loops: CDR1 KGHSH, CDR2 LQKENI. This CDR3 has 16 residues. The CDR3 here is CASSPRQPSSGNTIYF. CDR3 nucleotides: TGTGCCAGCTCACCTAGACAGCCTAGCTCTGGAAACACCATATATTTT.

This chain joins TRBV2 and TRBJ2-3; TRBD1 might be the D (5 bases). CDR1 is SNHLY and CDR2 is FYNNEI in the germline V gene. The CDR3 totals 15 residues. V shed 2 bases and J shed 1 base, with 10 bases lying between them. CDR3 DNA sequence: TGTGCCAGCAGTGAACGGACCAGGGGCACAGATACGCAGTATTTT. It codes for CASSERTRGTDTQYF.

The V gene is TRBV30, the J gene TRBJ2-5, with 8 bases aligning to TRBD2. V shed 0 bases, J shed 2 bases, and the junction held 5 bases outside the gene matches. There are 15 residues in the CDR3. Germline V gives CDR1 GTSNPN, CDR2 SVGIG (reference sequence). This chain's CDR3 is CAWSVEAGGQETQYF. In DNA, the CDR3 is TGTGCCTGGAGTGTCGAGGCGGGAGGACAAGAGACCCAGTACTTC.

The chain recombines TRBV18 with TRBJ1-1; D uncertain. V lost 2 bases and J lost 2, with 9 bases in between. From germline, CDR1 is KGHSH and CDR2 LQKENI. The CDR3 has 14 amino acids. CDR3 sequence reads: CASSPVARNTEAFF. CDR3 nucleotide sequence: TGTGCCAGCTCACCAGTCGCAAGAAACACTGAAGCTTTCTTT.

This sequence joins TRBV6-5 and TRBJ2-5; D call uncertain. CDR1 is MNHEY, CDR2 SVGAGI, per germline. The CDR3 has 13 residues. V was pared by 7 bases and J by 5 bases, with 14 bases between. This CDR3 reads CASKARVKETQYF. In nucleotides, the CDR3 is TGTGCCAGCAAAGCCCGGGTAAAGGAGACCCAGTACTTC.

CDR3 region: CASSGGLTYNEQFF. The CDR3 DNA reads as TGTGCCAGTAGTGGGGGATTGACCTACAATGAGCAGTTCTTC. The chain carries TRBV19 and TRBJ2-1, with D perhaps given as TRBD1 or TRBD2 (5 bases each). The V end was cut by 5 bases, the J end by 2 bases, with 10 bases between. Germline lookup yields CDR1 LNHDA and CDR2 SQIVND (reference sequence). CDR3 length equals 14 residues.

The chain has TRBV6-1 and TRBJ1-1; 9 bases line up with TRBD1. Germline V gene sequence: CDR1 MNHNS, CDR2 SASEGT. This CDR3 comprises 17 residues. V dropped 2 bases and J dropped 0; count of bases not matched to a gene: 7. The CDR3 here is CASSEIPGQGLNTEAFF. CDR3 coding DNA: TGTGCCAGCAGTGAAATCCCGGGACAGGGCCTGAACACTGAAGCTTTCTTT.

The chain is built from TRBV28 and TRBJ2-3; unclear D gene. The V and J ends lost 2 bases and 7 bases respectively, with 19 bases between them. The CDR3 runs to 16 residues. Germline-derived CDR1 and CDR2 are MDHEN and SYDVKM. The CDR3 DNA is TGTGCCAGCAGTTTAGCTGGTGGGGTAAAGCAAAATACGCAGTATTTT. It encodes CASSLAGGVKQNTQYF.

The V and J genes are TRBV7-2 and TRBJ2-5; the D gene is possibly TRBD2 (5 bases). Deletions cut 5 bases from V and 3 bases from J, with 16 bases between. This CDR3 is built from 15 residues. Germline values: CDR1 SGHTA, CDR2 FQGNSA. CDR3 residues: CASSPNGLPKETQYF. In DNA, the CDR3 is TGTGCCAGCAGCCCAAACGGACTTCCAAAAGAGACCCAGTACTTC.

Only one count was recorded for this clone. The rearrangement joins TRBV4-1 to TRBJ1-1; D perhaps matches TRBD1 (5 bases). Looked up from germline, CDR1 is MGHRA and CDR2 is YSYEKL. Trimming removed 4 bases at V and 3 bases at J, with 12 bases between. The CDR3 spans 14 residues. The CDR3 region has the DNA TGCGCCAGCAGCCCCGCCCCCAGGGACACTGAAGCTTTCTTT. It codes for CASSPAPRDTEAFF.

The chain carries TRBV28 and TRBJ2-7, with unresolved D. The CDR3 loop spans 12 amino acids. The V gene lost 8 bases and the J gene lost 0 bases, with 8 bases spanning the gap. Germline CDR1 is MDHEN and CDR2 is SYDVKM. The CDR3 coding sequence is TGTGCCAGCGGCCCAAGCTCCTACGAGCAGTACTTC. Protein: CASGPSSYEQYF.

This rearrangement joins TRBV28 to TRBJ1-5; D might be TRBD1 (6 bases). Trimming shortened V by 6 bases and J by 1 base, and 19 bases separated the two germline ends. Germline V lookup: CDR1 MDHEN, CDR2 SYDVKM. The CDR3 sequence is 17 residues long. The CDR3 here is CASRSPGRGSSNQPQHF. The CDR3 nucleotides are TGTGCCAGCAGATCCCCGGGCAGGGGTTCGAGCAATCAGCCCCAGCATTTT.

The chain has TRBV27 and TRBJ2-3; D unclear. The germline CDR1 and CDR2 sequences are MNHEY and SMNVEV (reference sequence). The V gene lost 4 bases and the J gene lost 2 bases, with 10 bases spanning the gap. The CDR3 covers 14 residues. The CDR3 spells CASSSSHLTDTQYF. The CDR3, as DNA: TGTGCCAGCAGTTCCTCACACCTCACAGATACGCAGTATTTT.

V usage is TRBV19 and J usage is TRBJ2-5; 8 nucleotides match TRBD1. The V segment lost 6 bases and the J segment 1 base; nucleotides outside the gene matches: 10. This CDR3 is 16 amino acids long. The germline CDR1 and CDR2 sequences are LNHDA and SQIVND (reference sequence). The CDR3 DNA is TGTGCCAGTAGCCCCAAAGACAGGGGTGGCCAAGAGACCCAGTACTTC. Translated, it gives CASSPKDRGGQETQYF. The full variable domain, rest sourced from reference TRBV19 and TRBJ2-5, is DGGITQSPKYLFRKEGQNVTLSCEQNLNHDAMYWYRQDPGQGLRLIYYSQIVNDFQKGDIAEGYSVSREKKESFPLTVTSAQKNPTAFYLCASSPKDRGGQETQYFGPGTRLLVL.

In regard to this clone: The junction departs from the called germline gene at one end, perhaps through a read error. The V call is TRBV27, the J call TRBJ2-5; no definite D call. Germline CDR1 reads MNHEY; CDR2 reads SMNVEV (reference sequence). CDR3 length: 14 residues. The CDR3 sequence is CASSLFLNAEAQYF. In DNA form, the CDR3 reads TGTGCCAGCAGTTTATTCCTCAACGCAGAGGCCCAGTACTTC.

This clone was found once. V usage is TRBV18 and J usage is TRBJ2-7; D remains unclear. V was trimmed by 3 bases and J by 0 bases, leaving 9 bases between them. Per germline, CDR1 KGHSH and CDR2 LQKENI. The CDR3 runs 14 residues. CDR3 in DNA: TGTGCCAGCTCACCGGTAACTACCTCCTACGAGCAGTACTTC. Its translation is CASSPVTTSYEQYF.

The CDR3 DNA sequence: TGTGCCTGGAGTGCCAGCTTAAACAATCAGCCCCAGCATTTT. Translating it yields CAWSASLNNQPQHF. The rearrangement joins TRBV30 to TRBJ1-5, with no clear D. V gave up 1 base and J gave up 3 bases, with 10 bases separating them. Germline V gene lookup returns CDR1 GTSNPN and CDR2 SVGIG (reference sequence). There are 14 residues in the CDR3. Using reference TRBV30 and TRBJ1-5 for the parts outside the CDR3, the full variable domain is SQTIHQWPATLVQPVGSPLSLECTVEGTSNPNLYWYRQAAGRGLQLLFYSVGIGQISSEVPQNLSASRPQDRQFILSSKKLLLSDSGFYLCAWSASLNNQPQHFGDGTRLSIL.

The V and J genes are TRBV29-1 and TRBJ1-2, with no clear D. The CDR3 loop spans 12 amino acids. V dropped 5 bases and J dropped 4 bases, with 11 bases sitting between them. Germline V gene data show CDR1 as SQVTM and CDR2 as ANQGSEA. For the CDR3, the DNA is TGCAGCGTTAGGGCAGGAAGCTATGGCTACACCTTC. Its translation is CSVRAGSYGYTF.

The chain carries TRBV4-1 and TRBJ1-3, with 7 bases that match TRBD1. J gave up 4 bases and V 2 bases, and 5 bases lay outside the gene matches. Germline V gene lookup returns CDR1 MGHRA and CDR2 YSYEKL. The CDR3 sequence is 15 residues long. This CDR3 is CASSQQTGSGNTIYF. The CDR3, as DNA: TGCGCCAGCAGCCAACAGACAGGGTCAGGAAACACCATATATTTT.

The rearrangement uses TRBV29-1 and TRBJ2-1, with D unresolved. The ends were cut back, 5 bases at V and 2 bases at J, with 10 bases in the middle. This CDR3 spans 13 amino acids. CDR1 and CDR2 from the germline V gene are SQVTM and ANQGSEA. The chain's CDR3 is CSVSSVTYNEQFF. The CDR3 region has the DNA TGCAGCGTTTCTAGTGTTACCTACAATGAGCAGTTCTTC.

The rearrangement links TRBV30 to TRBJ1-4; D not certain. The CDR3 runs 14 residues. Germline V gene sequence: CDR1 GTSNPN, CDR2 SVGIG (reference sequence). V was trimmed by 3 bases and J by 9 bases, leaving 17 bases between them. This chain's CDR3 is CAWSEQEPHQKLFF. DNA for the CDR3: TGTGCCTGGAGCGAACAAGAGCCCCATCAAAAACTGTTTTTT.